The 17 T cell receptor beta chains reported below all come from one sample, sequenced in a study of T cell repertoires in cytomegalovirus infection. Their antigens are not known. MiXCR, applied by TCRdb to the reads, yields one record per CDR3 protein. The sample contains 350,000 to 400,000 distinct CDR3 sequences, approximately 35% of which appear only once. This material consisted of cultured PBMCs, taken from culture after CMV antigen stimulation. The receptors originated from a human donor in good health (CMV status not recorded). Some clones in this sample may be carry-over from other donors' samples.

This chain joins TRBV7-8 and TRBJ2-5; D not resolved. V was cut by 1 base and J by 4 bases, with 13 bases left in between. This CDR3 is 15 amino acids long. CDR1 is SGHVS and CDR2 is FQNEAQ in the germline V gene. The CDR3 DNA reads TGTGCCAGCAGCTTAGAAGTTAGCATCGGAGAGACCCAGTACTTC. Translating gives CASSLEVSIGETQYF. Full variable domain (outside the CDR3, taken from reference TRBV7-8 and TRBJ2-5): GAGVSQSPRYKVAKRGQDVALRCDPISGHVSLFWYQQALGQGPEFLTYFQNEAQLDKSGLPSDRFFAERPEGSVSTLKIQRTQQEDSAVYLCASSLEVSIGETQYFGPGTRLLVL.

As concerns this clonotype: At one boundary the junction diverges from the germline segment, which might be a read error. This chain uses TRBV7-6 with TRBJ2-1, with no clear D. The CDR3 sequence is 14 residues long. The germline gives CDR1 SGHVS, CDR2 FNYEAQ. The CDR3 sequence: CASSDSLGYNEQFF. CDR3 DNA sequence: TGTGCCAGCAGCGATAGCTTAGGTTACAACGAGCAGTTCTTC.

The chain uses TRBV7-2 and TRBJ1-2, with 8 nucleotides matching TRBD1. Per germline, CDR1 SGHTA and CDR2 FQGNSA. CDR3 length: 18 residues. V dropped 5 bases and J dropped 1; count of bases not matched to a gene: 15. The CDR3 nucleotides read TGTGCCAGCAGCGATTACGACAGGGGCCAAATGCTTAACTATGGCTACACCTTC. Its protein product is CASSDYDRGQMLNYGYTF.

In DNA, the CDR3 is TGTGCCAGCTCACCCTTACCGGGACAGGGGATCATCGGGGAGCTGTTTTTT. Residues: CASSPLPGQGIIGELFF. The chain recombines TRBV18 with TRBJ2-2; TRBD1 aligns across 10 bases. Germline assignment: CDR1 KGHSH and CDR2 LQKENI. After removal of 3 bases from V and 7 bases from J, the junction contained 11 bases not matched to a gene. There are 17 residues in the CDR3.

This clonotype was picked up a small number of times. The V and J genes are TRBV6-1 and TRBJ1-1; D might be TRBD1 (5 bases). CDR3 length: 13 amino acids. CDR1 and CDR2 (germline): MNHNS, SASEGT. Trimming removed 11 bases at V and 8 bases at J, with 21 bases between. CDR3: CAVVPGGRGEAFF. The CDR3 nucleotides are TGTGCCGTAGTCCCGGGGGGACGGGGGGAAGCTTTCTTT.

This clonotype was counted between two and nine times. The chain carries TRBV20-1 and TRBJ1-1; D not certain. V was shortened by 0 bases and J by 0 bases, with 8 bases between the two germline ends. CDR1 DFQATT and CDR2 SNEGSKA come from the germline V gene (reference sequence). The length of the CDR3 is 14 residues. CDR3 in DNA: TGCAGTGCTAGAGACGCACGGATGAACACTGAAGCTTTCTTT. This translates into CSARDARMNTEAFF.

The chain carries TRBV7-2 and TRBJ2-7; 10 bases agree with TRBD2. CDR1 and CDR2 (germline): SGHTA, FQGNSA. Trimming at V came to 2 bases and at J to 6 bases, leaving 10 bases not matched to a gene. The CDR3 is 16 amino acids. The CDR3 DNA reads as TGTGCCAGCAGCTTACTGGGACTAGCGCCCCCAGGCGAGCAGTACTTC. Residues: CASSLLGLAPPGEQYF.

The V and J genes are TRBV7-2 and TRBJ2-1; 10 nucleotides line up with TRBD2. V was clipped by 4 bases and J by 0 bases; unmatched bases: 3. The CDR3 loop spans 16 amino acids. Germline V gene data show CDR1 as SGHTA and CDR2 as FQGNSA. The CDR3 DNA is TGTGCCAGCAGCTCGCGACTAGCGGGCTCCTACAATGAGCAGTTCTTC. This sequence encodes CASSSRLAGSYNEQFF.

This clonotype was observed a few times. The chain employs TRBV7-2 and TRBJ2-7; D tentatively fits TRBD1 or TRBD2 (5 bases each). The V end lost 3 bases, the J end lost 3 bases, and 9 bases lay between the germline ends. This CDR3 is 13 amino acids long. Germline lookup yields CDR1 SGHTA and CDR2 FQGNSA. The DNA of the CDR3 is TGTGCCAGCAGCTTGGGACCAATCTACGAGCAGTACTTC. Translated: CASSLGPIYEQYF.

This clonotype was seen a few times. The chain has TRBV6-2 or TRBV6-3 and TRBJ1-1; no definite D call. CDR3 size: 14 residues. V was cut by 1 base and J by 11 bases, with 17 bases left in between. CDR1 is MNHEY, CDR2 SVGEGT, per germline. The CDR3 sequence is CASSYLGHPDDAFF. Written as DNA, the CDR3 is TGTGCCAGCAGTTACTTAGGGCATCCCGACGACGCTTTCTTT.

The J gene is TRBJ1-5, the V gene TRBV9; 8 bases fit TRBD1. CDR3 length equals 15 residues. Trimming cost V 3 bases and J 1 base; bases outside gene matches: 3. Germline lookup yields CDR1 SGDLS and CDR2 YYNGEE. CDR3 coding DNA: TGTGCCAGCAGCGGGACAGGGCAGAGCAATCAGCCCCAGCATTTT. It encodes CASSGTGQSNQPQHF. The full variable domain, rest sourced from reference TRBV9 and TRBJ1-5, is DSGVTQTPKHLITATGQRVTLRCSPRSGDLSVYWYQQSLDQGLQFLIQYYNGEERAKGNILERFSAQQFPDLHSELNLSSLELGDSALYFCASSGTGQSNQPQHFGDGTRLSIL.

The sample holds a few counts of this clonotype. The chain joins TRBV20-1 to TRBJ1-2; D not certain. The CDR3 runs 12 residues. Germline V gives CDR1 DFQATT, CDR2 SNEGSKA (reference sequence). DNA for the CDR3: TGCACCGTACAGTTAGCTAACTATGGCTACACCTTC. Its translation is CTVQLANYGYTF.

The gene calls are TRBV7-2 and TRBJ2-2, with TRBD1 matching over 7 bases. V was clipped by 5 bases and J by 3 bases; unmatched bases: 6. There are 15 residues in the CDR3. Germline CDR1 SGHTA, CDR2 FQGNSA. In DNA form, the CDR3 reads TGTGCCAGCAGCACCCGGGACAGCTACACCGGGGAGCTGTTTTTT. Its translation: CASSTRDSYTGELFF.

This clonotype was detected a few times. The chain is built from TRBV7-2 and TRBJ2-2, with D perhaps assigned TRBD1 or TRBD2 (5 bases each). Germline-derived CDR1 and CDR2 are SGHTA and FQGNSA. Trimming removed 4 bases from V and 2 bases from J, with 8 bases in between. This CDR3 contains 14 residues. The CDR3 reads CASSWDPNTGELFF. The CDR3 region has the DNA TGTGCCAGCAGCTGGGACCCCAACACCGGGGAGCTGTTTTTT.

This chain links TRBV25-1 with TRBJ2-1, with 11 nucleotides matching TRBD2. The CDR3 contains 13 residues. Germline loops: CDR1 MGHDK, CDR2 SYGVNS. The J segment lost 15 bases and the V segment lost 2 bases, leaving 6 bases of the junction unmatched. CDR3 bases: TGTGCCAGCAGTGAAGCCAGGACTAGCGGGCTGTTCTTC. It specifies CASSEARTSGLFF.

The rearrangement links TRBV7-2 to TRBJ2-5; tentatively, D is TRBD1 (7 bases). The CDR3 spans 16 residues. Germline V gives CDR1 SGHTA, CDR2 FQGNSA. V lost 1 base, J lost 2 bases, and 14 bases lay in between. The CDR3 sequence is CASSLEPGGRQETQYF. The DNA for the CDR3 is TGTGCCAGCAGCTTAGAACCAGGGGGGAGGCAAGAGACCCAGTACTTC.

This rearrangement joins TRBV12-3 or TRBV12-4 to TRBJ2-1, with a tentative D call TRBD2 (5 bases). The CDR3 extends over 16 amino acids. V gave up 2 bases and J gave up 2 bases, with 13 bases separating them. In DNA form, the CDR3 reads TGTGCCAGCAGTTTACGAAGGGAGCCTCCCTACAATGAGCAGTTCTTC. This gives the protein CASSLRREPPYNEQFF.